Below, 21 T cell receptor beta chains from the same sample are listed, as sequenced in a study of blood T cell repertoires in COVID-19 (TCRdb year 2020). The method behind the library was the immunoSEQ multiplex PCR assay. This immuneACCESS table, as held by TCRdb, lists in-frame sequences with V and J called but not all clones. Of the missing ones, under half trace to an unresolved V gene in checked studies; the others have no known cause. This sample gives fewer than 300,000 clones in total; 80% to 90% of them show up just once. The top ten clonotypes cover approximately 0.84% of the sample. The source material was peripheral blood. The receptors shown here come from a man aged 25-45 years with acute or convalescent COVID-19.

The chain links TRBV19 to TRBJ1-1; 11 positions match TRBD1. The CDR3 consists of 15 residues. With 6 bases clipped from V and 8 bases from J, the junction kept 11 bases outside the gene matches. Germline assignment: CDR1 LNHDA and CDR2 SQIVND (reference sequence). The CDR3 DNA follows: TGTGCCAGTAGGAGGACAGGGGGCGCGCAGGTGGAAGCTTTCTTT. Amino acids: CASRRTGGAQVEAFF.

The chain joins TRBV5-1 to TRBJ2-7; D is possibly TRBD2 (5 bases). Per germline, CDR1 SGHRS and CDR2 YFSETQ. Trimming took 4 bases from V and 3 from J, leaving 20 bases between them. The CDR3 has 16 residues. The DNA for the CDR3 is TGCGCCAGCAGCACCCGCTCCGGGCCCGAGGGCTACGAGCAGTACTTC. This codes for CASSTRSGPEGYEQYF.

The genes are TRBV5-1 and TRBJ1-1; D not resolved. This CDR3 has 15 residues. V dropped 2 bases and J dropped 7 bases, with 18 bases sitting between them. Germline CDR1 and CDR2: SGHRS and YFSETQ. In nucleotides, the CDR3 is TGCGCCAGCAGCTTAACGAGGGTTACCTCCGTTGAAGCTTTCTTT. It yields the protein CASSLTRVTSVEAFF.

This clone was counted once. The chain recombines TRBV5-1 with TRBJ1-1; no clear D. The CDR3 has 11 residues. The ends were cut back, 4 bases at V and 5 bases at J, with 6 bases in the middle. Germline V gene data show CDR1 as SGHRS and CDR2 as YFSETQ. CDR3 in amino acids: CASSLQTEAFF. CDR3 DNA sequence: TGCGCCAGCAGCCTCCAGACTGAAGCTTTCTTT.

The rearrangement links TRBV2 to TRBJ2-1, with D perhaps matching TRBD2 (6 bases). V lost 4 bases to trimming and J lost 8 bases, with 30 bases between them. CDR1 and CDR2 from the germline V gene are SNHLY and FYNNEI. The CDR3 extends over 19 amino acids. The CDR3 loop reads CASSGTPQIHGRDRYEQFF. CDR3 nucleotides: TGTGCCAGCAGTGGGACCCCTCAAATCCACGGGAGAGATCGCTATGAGCAGTTCTTC.

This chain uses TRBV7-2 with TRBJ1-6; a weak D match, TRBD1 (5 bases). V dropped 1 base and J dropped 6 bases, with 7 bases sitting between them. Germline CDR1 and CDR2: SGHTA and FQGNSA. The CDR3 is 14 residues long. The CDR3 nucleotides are TGTGCCAGCAGCTTAGAGACAGTTAATTCACCCCTCCACTTT. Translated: CASSLETVNSPLHF.

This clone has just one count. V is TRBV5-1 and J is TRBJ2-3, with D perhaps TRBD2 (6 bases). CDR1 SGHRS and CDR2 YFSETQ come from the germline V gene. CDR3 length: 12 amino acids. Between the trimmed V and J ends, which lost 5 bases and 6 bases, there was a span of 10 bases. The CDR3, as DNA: TGCGCCAGCAGTCCACTAGCTGATACGCAGTATTTT. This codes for CASSPLADTQYF.

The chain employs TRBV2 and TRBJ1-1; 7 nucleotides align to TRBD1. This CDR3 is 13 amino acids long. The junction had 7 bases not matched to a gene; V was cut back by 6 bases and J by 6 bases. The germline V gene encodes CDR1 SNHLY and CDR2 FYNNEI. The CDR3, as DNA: TGTGCCAGCAGCGGACAGGTGGTGTCTGAAGCTTTCTTT. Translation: CASSGQVVSEAFF. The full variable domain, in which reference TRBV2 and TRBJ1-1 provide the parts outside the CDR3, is EPEVTQTPSHQVTQMGQEVILRCVPISNHLYFYWYRQILGQKVEFLVSFYNNEISEKSEIFDDQFSVERPDGSNFTLKIRSTKLEDSAMYFCASSGQVVSEAFFGQGTRLTVV.

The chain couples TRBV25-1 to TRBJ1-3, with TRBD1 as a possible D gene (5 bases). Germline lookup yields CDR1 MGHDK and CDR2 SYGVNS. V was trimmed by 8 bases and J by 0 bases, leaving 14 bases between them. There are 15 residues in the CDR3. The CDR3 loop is CASGKQAASGNTIYF. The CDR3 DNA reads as TGTGCCAGCGGAAAACAGGCGGCCTCTGGAAACACCATATATTTT.

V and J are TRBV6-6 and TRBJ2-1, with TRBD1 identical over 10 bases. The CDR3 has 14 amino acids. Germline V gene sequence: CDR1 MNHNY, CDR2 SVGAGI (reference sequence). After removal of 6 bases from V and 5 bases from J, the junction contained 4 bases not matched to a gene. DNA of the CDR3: TGTGCCAGCAGGGGACAGGGGTCTCACAATGAGCAGTTCTTC. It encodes CASRGQGSHNEQFF.

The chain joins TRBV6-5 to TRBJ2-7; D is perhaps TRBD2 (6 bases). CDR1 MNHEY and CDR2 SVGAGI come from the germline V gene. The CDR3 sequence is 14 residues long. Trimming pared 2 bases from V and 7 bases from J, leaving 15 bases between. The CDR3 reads CASSYGGNAWEQYF. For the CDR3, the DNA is TGTGCCAGCAGTTACGGCGGGAACGCGTGGGAGCAGTACTTC.

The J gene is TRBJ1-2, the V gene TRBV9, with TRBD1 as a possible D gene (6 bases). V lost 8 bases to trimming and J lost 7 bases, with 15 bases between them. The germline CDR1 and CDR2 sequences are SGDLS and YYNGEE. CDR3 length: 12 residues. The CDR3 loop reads CASEGGGPGYTF. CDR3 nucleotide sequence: TGTGCCAGTGAGGGGGGAGGGCCTGGCTACACCTTC.

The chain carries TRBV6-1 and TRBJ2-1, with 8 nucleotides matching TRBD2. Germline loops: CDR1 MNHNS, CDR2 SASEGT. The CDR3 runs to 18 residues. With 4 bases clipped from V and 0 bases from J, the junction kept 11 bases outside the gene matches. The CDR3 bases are TGTGCCAGCAGTGCTAAACTAGCGGAAATAAGCTCCTACAATGAGCAGTTCTTC. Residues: CASSAKLAEISSYNEQFF.

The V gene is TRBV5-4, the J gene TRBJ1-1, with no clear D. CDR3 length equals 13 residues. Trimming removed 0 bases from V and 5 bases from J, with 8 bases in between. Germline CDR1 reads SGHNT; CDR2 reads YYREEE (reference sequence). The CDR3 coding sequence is TGTGCCAGCAGCTTGGTAGGGAGTACTGAAGCTTTCTTT. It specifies CASSLVGSTEAFF.

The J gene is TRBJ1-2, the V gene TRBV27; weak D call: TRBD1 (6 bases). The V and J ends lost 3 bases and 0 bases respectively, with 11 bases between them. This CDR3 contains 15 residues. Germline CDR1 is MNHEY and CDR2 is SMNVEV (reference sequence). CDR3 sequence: CASSFLDRPNYGYTF. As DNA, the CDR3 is TGTGCCAGCAGTTTTTTGGACAGACCTAACTATGGCTACACCTTC.

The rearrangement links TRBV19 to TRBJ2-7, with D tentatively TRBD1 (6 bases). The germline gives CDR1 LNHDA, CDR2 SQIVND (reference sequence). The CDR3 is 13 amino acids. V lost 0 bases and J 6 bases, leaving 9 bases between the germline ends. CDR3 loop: CASSIERTVEQYF. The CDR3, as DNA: TGTGCCAGTAGTATAGAGCGGACAGTCGAGCAGTACTTC.

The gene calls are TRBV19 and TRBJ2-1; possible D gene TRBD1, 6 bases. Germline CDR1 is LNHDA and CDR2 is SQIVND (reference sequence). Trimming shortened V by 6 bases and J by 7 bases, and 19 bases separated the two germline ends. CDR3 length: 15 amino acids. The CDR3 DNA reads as TGTGCCAGTAGCCGAAAACAGGGCGGTCGAAATGAGCAGTTCTTC. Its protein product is CASSRKQGGRNEQFF. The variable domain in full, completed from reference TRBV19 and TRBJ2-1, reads DGGITQSPKYLFRKEGQNVTLSCEQNLNHDAMYWYRQDPGQGLRLIYYSQIVNDFQKGDIAEGYSVSREKKESFPLTVTSAQKNPTAFYLCASSRKQGGRNEQFFGPGTRLTVL.

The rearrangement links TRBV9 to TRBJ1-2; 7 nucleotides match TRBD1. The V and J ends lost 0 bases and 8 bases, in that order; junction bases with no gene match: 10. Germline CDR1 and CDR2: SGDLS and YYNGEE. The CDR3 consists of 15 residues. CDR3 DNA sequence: TGTGCCAGCAGCGTAGAAGGGGGCATCGTAGGCGGCTACACCTTC. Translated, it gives CASSVEGGIVGGYTF.

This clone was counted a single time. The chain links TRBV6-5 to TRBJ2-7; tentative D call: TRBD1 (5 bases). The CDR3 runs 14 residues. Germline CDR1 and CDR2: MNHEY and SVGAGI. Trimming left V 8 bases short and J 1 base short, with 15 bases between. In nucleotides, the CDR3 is TGTGCCAGCCGCGACAGCTCCTATTCCTACGAGCAGTACTTC. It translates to CASRDSSYSYEQYF.

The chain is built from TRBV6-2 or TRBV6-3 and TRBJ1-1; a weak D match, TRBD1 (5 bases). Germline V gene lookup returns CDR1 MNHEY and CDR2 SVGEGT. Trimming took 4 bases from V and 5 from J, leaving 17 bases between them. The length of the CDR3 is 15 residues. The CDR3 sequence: CASSSDWGAVTEAFF. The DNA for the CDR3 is TGTGCCAGCAGTTCTGATTGGGGCGCGGTAACTGAAGCTTTCTTT.

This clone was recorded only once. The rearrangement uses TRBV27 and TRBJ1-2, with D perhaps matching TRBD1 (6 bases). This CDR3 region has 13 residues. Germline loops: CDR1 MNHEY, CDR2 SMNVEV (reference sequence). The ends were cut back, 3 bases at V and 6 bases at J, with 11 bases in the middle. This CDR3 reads CASSLRPGDGYTF. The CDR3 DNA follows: TGTGCCAGCAGTTTGAGGCCAGGGGATGGCTACACCTTC.